This T cell receptor (beta chain) was identified in a study of blood T cell repertoires in COVID-19 (dated by TCRdb to 2018 to 2021). Regarding the study in general: Samples from collaborators originated in the United States, Italy and Spain and spanned both the acute and convalescent phases of COVID-19. The material from the prospective study consisted of cDNA or gDNA derived from T cells, B-cell-depleted T cells, or PBMCs. The dataset comprised deeply sampled blood TCRbeta repertoires from subjects exposed to, actively infected with, or recovered from COVID-19. The repertoires were released in a freely available public database meant as a resource for research on the immune response to SARS-CoV-2. The samples were drawn from two sources: the first 160 participants of the ongoing ImmuneRACE study, and 1,200 or so subjects contributed by 6 global collaborators. A de-identified subject ID, COVID-19 status, age in years and sex were almost always included in the sample metadata. HLA class I and class II types, where available, came from metadata supplied by the sample provider rather than from assay-based typing.

This clone was seen a single time. Its antigen is unknown. No base-level quality is on record; no much larger clone is a single base apart. TCRbeta CDR3 regions were amplified from genomic DNA by means of the immunoSEQ Assay, a bias-controlled multiplex PCR. As for the authors' bioinformatics: Nucleated cell counts per sample were estimated from amplification of reference gene primers within the assay. To quantify the absolute abundance of each unique TCRbeta CDR3 rearrangement, sequence reads were collapsed and filtered. For each sample, productive Simpson clonality was calculated as the square root of Simpson's diversity index across productive rearrangements. TCRdb mirrors the immuneACCESS table, restricted to in-frame sequences. Some clones are absent from its copies; in checked studies, under half trace to an unresolved V gene, and the reason for the others is unknown. V, J and clone size were drawn from that table, and D and trimming were deduced from the DNA. The sample table contains around 90,000 clones; only one count was recorded for almost 95% of them. The ten largest clones capture about 6.3% of the sample.

Broader findings and caveats from the paper: Clinical and demographic metadata were provided uncurated, with the amount varying by source and participant.

Each collaborating institution followed its own protocols to collect whole blood in K2EDTA tubes. For TCRbeta analysis, collaborator samples were shipped as frozen whole blood, as isolated PBMCs, or as DNA extracted from either sample type. The sequencing sample was made of peripheral blood. The receptor's source is a woman in her sixties with active COVID-19.

The CDR3 has the sequence CASSLGGGETQYF. The sequence in DNA is TGTGCCAGCTCTCTTGGGGGGGGAGAGACCCAGTACTTC. The V and J genes are TRBV12-3 or TRBV12-4 and TRBJ2-5; 7 nucleotides in the junction match TRBD2. From its cysteine to its phenylalanine, the CDR3 spans 13 amino acids. The sequence is cut down to CDR3 DNA, 39 bases in frame from base 1. V lost 8 bases and J lost 4 bases, and the count of bases not matched to a germline gene is 7.